This record looks at one T cell receptor beta chain sequence and its context. Germline V gene data show CDR1 as MGHDK and CDR2 as SYGVNS. There are 16 residues in the CDR3. The V and J ends lost 3 bases and 4 bases, in that order; junction bases with no gene match: 8. Study processing details: Reference gene primer amplification in the assay estimated nucleated cell counts. Sequencing was performed with immunoSEQ multiplex PCR; in TCRdb, only in-frame clones are kept and a portion is missing. From that table come the V and J calls and clone size; the DNA was used to work out D and trimming. Of roughly 150,000 clones listed, around 80% are singletons. The data belong to a study of blood T cell repertoires in COVID-19. At the level of the study: Spain, Italy and the United States supplied samples that represented acute and convalescent COVID-19.

The rearrangement links TRBV25-1 to TRBJ2-5; 10 nucleotides agree with TRBD2. The sequencing sample was made of peripheral blood. The sequence was collected from a woman aged 45-65 years with acute or convalescent COVID-19. CDR3 nucleotide sequence: TGTGCCAGCAGTGATACTAGCGGGGCCACGGGAGAGACCCAGTACTTC. Translating gives CASSDTSGATGETQYF.